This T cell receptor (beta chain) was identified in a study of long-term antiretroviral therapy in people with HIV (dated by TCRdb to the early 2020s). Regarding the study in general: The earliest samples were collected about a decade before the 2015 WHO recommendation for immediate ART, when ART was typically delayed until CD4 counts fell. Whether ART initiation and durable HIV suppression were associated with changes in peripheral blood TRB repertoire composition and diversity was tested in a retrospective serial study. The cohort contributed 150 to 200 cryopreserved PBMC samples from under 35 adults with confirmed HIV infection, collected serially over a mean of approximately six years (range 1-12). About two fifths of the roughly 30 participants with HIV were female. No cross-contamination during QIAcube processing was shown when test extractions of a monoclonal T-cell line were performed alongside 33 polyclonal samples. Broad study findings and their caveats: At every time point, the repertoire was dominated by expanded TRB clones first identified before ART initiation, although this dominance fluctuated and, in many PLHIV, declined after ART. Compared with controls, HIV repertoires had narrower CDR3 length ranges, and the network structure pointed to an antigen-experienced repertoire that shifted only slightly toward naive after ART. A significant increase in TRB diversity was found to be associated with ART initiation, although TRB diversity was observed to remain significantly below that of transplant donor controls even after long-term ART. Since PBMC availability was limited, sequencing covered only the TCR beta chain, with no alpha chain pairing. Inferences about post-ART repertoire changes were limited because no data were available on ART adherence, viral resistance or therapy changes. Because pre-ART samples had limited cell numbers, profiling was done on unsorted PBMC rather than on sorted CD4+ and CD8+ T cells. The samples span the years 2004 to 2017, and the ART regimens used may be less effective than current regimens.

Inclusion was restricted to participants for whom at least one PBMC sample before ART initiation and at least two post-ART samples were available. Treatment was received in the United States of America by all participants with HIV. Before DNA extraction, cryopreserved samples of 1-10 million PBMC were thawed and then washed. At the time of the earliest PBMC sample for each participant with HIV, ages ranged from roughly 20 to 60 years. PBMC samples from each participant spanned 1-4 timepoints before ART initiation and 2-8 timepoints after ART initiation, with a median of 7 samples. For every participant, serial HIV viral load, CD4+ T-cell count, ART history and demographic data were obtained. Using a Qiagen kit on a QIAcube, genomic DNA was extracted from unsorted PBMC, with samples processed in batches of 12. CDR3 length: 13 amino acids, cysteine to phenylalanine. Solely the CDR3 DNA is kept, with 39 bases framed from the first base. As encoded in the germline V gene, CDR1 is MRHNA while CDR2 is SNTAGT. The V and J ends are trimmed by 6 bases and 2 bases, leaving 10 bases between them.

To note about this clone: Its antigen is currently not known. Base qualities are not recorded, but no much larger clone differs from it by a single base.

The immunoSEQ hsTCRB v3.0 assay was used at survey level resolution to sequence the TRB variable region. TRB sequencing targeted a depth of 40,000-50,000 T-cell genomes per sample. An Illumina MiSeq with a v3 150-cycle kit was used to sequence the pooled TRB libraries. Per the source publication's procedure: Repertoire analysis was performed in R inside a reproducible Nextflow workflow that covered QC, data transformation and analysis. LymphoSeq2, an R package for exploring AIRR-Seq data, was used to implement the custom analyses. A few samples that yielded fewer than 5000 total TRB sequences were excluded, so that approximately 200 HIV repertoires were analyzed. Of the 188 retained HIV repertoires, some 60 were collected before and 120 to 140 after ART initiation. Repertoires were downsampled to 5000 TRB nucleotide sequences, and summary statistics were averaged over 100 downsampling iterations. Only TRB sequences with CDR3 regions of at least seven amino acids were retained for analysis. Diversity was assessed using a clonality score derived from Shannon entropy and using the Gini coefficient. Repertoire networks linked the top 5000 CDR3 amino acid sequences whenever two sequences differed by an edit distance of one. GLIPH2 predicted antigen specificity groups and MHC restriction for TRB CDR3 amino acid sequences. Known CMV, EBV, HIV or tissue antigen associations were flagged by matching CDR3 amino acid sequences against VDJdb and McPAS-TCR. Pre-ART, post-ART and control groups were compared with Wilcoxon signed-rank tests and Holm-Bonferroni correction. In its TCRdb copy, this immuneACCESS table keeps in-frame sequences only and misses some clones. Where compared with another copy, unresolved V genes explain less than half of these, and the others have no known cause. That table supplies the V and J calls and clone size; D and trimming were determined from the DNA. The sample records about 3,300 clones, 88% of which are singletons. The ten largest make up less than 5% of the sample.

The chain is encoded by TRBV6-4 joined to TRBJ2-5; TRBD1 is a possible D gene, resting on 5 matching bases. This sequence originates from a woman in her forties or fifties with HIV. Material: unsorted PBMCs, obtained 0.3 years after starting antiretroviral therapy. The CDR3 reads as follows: CASSPTAQETQYF. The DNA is TGTGCCAGCAGCCCGACAGCTCAAGAGACCCAGTACTTC.